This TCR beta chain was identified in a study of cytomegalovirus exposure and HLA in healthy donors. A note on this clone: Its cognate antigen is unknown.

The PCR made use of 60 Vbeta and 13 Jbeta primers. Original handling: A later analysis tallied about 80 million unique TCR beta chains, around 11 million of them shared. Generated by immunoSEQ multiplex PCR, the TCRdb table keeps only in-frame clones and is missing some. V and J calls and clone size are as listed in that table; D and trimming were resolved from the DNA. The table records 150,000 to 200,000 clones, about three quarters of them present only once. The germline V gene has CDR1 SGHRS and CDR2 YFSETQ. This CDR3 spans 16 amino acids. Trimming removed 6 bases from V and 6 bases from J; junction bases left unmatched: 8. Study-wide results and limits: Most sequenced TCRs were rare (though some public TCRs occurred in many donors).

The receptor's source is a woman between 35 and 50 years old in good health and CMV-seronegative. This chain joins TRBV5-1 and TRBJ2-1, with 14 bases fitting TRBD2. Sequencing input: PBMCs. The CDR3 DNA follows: TGCGCCAGCACCATAGGGACTAGCGGGAGAAGCAATGAGCAGTTCTTC. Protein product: CASTIGTSGRSNEQFF. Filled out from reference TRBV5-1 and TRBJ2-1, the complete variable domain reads KAGVTQTPRYLIKTRGQQVTLSCSPISGHRSVSWYQQTPGQGLQFLFEYFSETQRNKGNFPGRFSGRQFSNSRSEMNVSTLELGDSALYLCASTIGTSGRSNEQFFGPGTRLTVL.